This TCR beta chain was identified during a study of regulatory T cells in long-lasting Graves disease. Study-level findings and limits: Sharing of public clonotypes was greater in persistent patients (roughly 2,900) than in new patients (around 1,000). Segments TRBV28, TRBJ1-2 and TRBJ2-5 showed preferential usage in persistent disease.

This sample's time point: newly diagnosed GD, antithyroid drugs for less than 3 months. TCR sequences were obtained from RNA taken from PBMCs. With regard to this clonotype: The antigen is not known.

HTBI primers from iRepertoire and Arm-PCR of CDR3 regions yielded the TCR beta libraries. Each CDR3 protein is one row after TCRdb ran MiXCR on the multiplex PCR reads. This sample yields 400,000 to 450,000 distinct CDR3 sequences, of which under 15% are seen a single time; around 17% belongs to the top ten. The CDR3 covers 15 residues. The germline V gene encodes CDR1 SGDLS and CDR2 YYNGEE. V was clipped by 3 bases and J by 8 bases, with 20 bases between them. In addition, the sample was reused for a study of T cells in Graves' hyperthyroidism and ophthalmopathy.

Specimen: peripheral blood mononuclear cells (PBMCs), collected at new diagnosis, from a patient treated with antithyroid drugs. This receptor was identified in a woman aged 30 to 39 with Graves disease. The chain is built from TRBV9 and TRBJ1-2, with D perhaps matching TRBD1 (6 bases). DNA for the CDR3: TGTGCCAGCAGCGGGGGGGACACTAAGCTTGGGGGCTACACCTTC. It translates to CASSGGDTKLGGYTF.